This passage covers 24 T cell receptor beta chains from one sample sequenced in a study of graft-versus-host responses after intestinal transplantation. These TCRs are of unknown antigen specificity. TCRdb's table, derived via immunoSEQ multiplex PCR, lists solely in-frame clones and lacks some. The data contain under 100,000 clones, 85% to 95% of them singletons. Sequenced material: unstimulated CD8+ T cells sorted from spleen or lymph node cells, taken before transplant. Receptors originate from a human donor who was the organ donor for an intestinal transplant.

The chain uses TRBV7-9 and TRBJ1-1; TRBD1 matches 8 bases. The V gene's germline CDR1 is SEHNR and CDR2 FQNEAQ (reference sequence). The CDR3 covers 14 residues. V gave up 3 bases and J gave up 6 bases; unmatched junction bases: 6. As DNA, the CDR3 is TGTGCCAGCAGCTTCCCGACAGGGGTCCCTGAAGCTTTCTTT. It is translated as CASSFPTGVPEAFF.

The chain recombines TRBV5-6 with TRBJ2-5; TRBD1 might be the D (7 bases). V was trimmed by 0 bases and J by 4 bases, leaving 22 bases between them. The germline V gene encodes CDR1 SGHDT and CDR2 YYEEEE. The CDR3 extends over 18 amino acids. The CDR3 is CASSLGGDQPGQPETQYF. The CDR3 DNA sequence: TGTGCCAGCAGCTTGGGGGGGGACCAACCGGGACAGCCAGAGACCCAGTACTTC.

The chain recombines TRBV7-9 with TRBJ2-3, with D uncertain. Looked up from germline, CDR1 is SEHNR and CDR2 is FQNEAQ (reference sequence). The length of the CDR3 is 15 residues. The V gene lost 1 base and the J gene lost 3 bases, with 11 bases spanning the gap. The CDR3 region has the DNA TGTGCCAGCAGCTTAGGGTTAGTCTCGACAGATACGCAGTATTTT. Translating it yields CASSLGLVSTDTQYF. Full variable domain (outside the CDR3, taken from reference TRBV7-9 and TRBJ2-3): DTGVSQNPRHKITKRGQNVTFRCDPISEHNRLYWYRQTLGQGPEFLTYFQNEAQLEKSRLLSDRFSAERPKGSFSTLEIQRTEQGDSAMYLCASSLGLVSTDTQYFGPGTRLTVL.

The chain employs TRBV18 and TRBJ2-5, with TRBD1 as a possible D gene (5 bases). The CDR3 is 14 residues long. CDR1 and CDR2 from the germline V gene are KGHSH and LQKENI. The V gene lost 2 bases and the J gene lost 5 bases, with 12 bases spanning the gap. CDR3 protein: CASSPGYQGETQYF. As DNA, the CDR3 is TGTGCCAGCTCACCAGGATACCAGGGTGAGACCCAGTACTTC. Looking up the rest from reference TRBV18 and TRBJ2-5 gives the full variable domain: NAGVMQNPRHLVRRRGQEARLRCSPMKGHSHVYWYRQLPEEGLKFMVYLQKENIIDESGMPKERFSAEFPKEGPSILRIQQVVRGDSAAYFCASSPGYQGETQYFGPGTRLLVL.

This chain connects TRBV10-3 to TRBJ1-2, with D possibly TRBD1 on 6 matching bases. The CDR3 totals 14 residues. CDR1 is ENHRY and CDR2 is SYGVKD in the germline V gene. Trimming shortened V by 3 bases and J by 8 bases, and 16 bases separated the two germline ends. The CDR3 coding sequence is TGTGCCATCAGTGAAGGCAGGGGTTTAGAGGGCTACACCTTC. Its translation: CAISEGRGLEGYTF.

J is TRBJ2-4 and V is TRBV6-6, with TRBD2 matching 10 bases. J was trimmed by 5 bases and V by 6 bases; bases with no gene match: 4. CDR3 length equals 14 residues. Germline V CDR1 and CDR2: MNHNY, SVGAGI (reference sequence). The CDR3 nucleotides read TGTGCCAGCAGCTACGGACTAGCGGAAAACATTCAGTACTTC. It specifies CASSYGLAENIQYF.

The chain carries TRBV7-9 and TRBJ1-1; 7 positions match TRBD1. Unmatched junction bases numbered 8, after V lost 5 bases and J lost 8 bases. Germline V gene data show CDR1 as SEHNR and CDR2 as FQNEAQ (reference sequence). CDR3 size: 13 residues. CDR3 region: CASSHGRDREAFF. The CDR3 nucleotides are TGTGCCAGCAGCCATGGGCGGGACAGAGAAGCTTTCTTT.

This chain joins TRBV7-8 and TRBJ2-7; TRBD1 agrees at 10 bases. V lost 5 bases to trimming and J lost 3 bases; unmatched junction nucleotides: 13. Germline V lookup: CDR1 SGHVS, CDR2 FQNEAQ. The CDR3 is made up of 17 amino acids. The chain's CDR3 is CASSLYPGTGDFYEQYF. The CDR3 DNA is TGTGCCAGCAGCCTATATCCCGGGACAGGGGACTTCTACGAGCAGTACTTC.

This clone was observed once. The chain combines TRBV7-3 with TRBJ2-2; D may be TRBD1 (6 bases). Germline V lookup: CDR1 SGHTA, CDR2 FQGTGA. The CDR3 is made up of 13 amino acids. Trimming left V 5 bases short and J 6 bases short, with 10 bases between. CDR3 protein: CASSNRDAGELFF. DNA of the CDR3: TGTGCCAGCAGCAACAGGGATGCCGGGGAGCTGTTTTTT.

The chain joins TRBV29-1 to TRBJ1-1; tentative D call: TRBD1 (5 bases). The CDR3 extends over 13 amino acids. Looked up from germline, CDR1 is SQVTM and CDR2 is ANQGSEA. Trimming took 1 base from V and 3 from J, leaving 9 bases between them. The CDR3 sequence: CSVEVWGDTEAFF. In nucleotides, the CDR3 is TGCAGCGTTGAAGTGTGGGGGGACACTGAAGCTTTCTTT.

The chain carries TRBV10-3 and TRBJ2-1; 7 nucleotides line up with TRBD2. The CDR3 runs to 16 residues. Germline CDR1 reads ENHRY; CDR2 reads SYGVKD. Unmatched junction bases numbered 4, after V lost 2 bases and J lost 0 bases. DNA for the CDR3: TGTGCCATCAGTGAGGTACGGGGGGACTCCTACAATGAGCAGTTCTTC. It is translated as CAISEVRGDSYNEQFF.

The CDR3 is CATKVEGPNYGYTF. The CDR3 DNA sequence: TGTGCCACCAAAGTGGAGGGTCCTAACTATGGCTACACCTTC. V gene TRBV14 combines with J gene TRBJ1-2; D is undetermined. Germline CDR1 is SGHDN and CDR2 is FVKESK. Trimming took off 10 bases at V and 0 bases at J, with 15 bases between the two ends. The CDR3 runs 14 residues.

This clone occurred once. The J gene is TRBJ1-2, the V gene TRBV28, with D possibly matching TRBD1 (5 bases). The length of the CDR3 is 14 residues. From germline, CDR1 is MDHEN and CDR2 SYDVKM. The V gene lost 6 bases and the J gene lost 4 bases, with 15 bases spanning the gap. CDR3 region: CASSRRGEGYGYTF. DNA for the CDR3: TGTGCCAGCAGCCGCCGGGGGGAGGGCTATGGCTACACCTTC.

The chain couples TRBV5-5 to TRBJ2-7; 9 positions agree with TRBD2. V lost 0 bases to trimming and J lost 1 base; unmatched junction nucleotides: 8. This CDR3 has 17 amino acids. Looked up from germline, CDR1 is SGHKS and CDR2 is YYEKEE (reference sequence). The CDR3 bases are TGTGCCAGCAGCTTGGCCAGACTAGCGGACCCATCCTACGAGCAGTACTTC. Translation gives CASSLARLADPSYEQYF.

This clone is a singleton in its sample. V and J are TRBV7-6 and TRBJ2-2; a possible D gene is TRBD2 (7 bases). The CDR3 is 17 amino acids. V was shortened by 1 base and J by 3 bases, with 15 bases between the two germline ends. Looked up from germline, CDR1 is SGHVS and CDR2 is FNYEAQ. CDR3: CASSLEVGGPDTGELFF. The CDR3 DNA reads as TGTGCCAGCAGCTTAGAGGTCGGGGGGCCGGACACCGGGGAGCTGTTTTTT. The variable domain in full, with the rest retrieved from reference TRBV7-6 and TRBJ2-2, is GAGVSQSPRYKVTKRGQDVALRCDPISGHVSLYWYRQALGQGPEFLTYFNYEAQQDKSGLPNDRFSAERPEGSISTLTIQRTEQRDSAMYRCASSLEVGGPDTGELFFGEGSRLTVL.

The chain links TRBV11-2 to TRBJ2-7; 9 bases are a match to TRBD1. The junction had 8 bases not matched to a gene; V was cut back by 6 bases and J by 2 bases. Germline V gene data show CDR1 as SGHAT and CDR2 as FQNNGV. The CDR3 has 15 residues. The CDR3 coding sequence is TGTGCCAGCAGGGGCCCGGGACAGGGACCCTACGAGCAGTACTTC. Its translation is CASRGPGQGPYEQYF.

The CDR3 here is CASSSRTSGGRGTDTQYF. The CDR3 nucleotides are TGTGCCAGCAGCTCCAGGACTAGCGGGGGCCGGGGCACAGATACGCAGTATTTT. V is TRBV7-9 and J is TRBJ2-3; 13 nucleotides match TRBD2. The germline V gene encodes CDR1 SEHNR and CDR2 FQNEAQ (reference sequence). V gave up 4 bases and J gave up 1 base; unmatched junction bases: 8. CDR3 length equals 18 residues.

This chain joins TRBV7-8 and TRBJ2-3; 7 bases line up with TRBD1. The junction had 5 bases not matched to a gene; V was cut back by 3 bases and J by 2 bases. This CDR3 region has 15 residues. Looked up from germline, CDR1 is SGHVS and CDR2 is FQNEAQ. The CDR3 DNA is TGTGCCAGCAGCTTCCGGGACAGCCTCACAGATACGCAGTATTTT. This encodes CASSFRDSLTDTQYF.

This clone was seen a handful of times. This chain uses TRBV7-3 with TRBJ1-1, with D maybe TRBD1 (6 bases). V lost 8 bases to trimming and J lost 2 bases, with 12 bases between them. Germline CDR1 is SGHTA and CDR2 is FQGTGA. This CDR3 region has 13 residues. The DNA of the CDR3 is TGTGCCAGCCAGATAGGGACAAACACTGAAGCTTTCTTT. It yields the protein CASQIGTNTEAFF. Based on the CDR3 plus reference TRBV7-3 and TRBJ1-1, the full variable domain is GAGVSQTPSNKVTEKGKYVELRCDPISGHTALYWYRQSLGQGPEFLIYFQGTGAADDSGLPNDRFFAVRPEGSVSTLKIQRTERGDSAVYLCASQIGTNTEAFFGQGTRLTVV.

This clone was seen once. The J gene is TRBJ1-5, the V gene TRBV10-1; D not certain. The V end was cut by 0 bases, the J end by 1 base, with 10 bases between. This CDR3 region has 16 residues. The germline gives CDR1 WNHNN, CDR2 SYGVQD (reference sequence). CDR3 loop: CASSESCGPSNQPQHF. CDR3 in DNA: TGCGCCAGCAGTGAGTCTTGCGGGCCAAGCAATCAGCCCCAGCATTTT.

The genes are TRBV9 and TRBJ2-5, with D possibly TRBD2 on 5 matching bases. V lost 0 bases to trimming and J lost 4 bases, with 13 bases between them. Germline values: CDR1 SGDLS, CDR2 YYNGEE. This CDR3 has 15 amino acids. The CDR3 here is CASSVGNSGVETQYF. CDR3 DNA: TGTGCCAGCAGCGTAGGTAACAGCGGAGTAGAGACCCAGTACTTC.

V and J are TRBV27 and TRBJ2-7; D is uncertain. Germline CDR1 MNHEY, CDR2 SMNVEV (reference sequence). The CDR3 runs 13 residues. The V and J ends lost 3 bases and 4 bases respectively, with 10 bases between them. CDR3 bases: TGTGCCAGCAGTTTGAATAGTTGTTACGAGCAGTACTTC. Its protein is CASSLNSCYEQYF.

This chain uses TRBV29-1 with TRBJ2-7; D not certain. Trimming left V 6 bases short and J 1 base short, with 10 bases between. The CDR3 loop spans 12 amino acids. CDR1 is SQVTM, CDR2 ANQGSEA, per germline. DNA of the CDR3: TGCAGCGTCCAGGTCTCATCCTACGAGCAGTACTTC. Translation: CSVQVSSYEQYF.

For the CDR3, the DNA is TGTGCCAGCAGCTTGATAACCGGGACAGGGTTGAGAAGGTATGGCTACACCTTC. It is translated as CASSLITGTGLRRYGYTF. This chain links TRBV7-9 with TRBJ1-2, with TRBD1 matching 9 bases. CDR1 is SEHNR, CDR2 FQNEAQ, per germline (reference sequence). This CDR3 is built from 18 residues. V lost 3 bases to trimming and J lost 5 bases; unmatched junction nucleotides: 16. Complete variable domain (other parts from reference TRBV7-9 and TRBJ1-2): DTGVSQNPRHKITKRGQNVTFRCDPISEHNRLYWYRQTLGQGPEFLTYFQNEAQLEKSRLLSDRFSAERPKGSFSTLEIQRTEQGDSAMYLCASSLITGTGLRRYGYTFGSGTRLTVV.